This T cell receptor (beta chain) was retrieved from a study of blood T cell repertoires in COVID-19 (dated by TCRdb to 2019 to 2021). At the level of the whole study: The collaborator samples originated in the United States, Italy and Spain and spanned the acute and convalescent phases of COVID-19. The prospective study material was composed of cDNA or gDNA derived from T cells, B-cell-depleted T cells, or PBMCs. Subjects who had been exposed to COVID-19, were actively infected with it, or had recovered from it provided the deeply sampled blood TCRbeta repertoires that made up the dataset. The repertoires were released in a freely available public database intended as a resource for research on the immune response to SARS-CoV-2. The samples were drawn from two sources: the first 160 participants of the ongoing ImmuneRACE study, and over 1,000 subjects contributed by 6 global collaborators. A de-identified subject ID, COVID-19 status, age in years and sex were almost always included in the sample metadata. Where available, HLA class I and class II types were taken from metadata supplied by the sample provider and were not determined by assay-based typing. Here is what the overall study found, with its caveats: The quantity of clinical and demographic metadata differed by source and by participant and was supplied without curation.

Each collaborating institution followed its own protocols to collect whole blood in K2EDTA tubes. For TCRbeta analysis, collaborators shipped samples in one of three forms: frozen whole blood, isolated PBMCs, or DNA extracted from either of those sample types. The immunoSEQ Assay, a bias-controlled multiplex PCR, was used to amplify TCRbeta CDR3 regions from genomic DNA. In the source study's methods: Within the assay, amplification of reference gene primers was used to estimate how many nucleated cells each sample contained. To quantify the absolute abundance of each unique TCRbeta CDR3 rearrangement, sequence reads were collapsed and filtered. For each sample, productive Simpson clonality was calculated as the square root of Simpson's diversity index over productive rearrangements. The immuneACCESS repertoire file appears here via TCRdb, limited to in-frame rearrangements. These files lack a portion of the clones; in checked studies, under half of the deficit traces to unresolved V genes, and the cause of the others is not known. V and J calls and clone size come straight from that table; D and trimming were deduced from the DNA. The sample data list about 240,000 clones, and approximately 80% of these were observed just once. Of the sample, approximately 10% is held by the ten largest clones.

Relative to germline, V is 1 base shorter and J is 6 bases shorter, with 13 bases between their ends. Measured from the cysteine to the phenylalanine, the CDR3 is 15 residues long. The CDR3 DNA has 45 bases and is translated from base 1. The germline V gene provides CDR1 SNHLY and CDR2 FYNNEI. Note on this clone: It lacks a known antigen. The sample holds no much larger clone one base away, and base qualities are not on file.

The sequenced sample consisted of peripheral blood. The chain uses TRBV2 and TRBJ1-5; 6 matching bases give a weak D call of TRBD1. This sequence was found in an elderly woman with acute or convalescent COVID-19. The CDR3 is CASSEEVGAGQPQHF. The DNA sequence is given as TGTGCCAGCAGTGAAGAGGTGGGGGCAGGTCAGCCCCAGCATTTT.